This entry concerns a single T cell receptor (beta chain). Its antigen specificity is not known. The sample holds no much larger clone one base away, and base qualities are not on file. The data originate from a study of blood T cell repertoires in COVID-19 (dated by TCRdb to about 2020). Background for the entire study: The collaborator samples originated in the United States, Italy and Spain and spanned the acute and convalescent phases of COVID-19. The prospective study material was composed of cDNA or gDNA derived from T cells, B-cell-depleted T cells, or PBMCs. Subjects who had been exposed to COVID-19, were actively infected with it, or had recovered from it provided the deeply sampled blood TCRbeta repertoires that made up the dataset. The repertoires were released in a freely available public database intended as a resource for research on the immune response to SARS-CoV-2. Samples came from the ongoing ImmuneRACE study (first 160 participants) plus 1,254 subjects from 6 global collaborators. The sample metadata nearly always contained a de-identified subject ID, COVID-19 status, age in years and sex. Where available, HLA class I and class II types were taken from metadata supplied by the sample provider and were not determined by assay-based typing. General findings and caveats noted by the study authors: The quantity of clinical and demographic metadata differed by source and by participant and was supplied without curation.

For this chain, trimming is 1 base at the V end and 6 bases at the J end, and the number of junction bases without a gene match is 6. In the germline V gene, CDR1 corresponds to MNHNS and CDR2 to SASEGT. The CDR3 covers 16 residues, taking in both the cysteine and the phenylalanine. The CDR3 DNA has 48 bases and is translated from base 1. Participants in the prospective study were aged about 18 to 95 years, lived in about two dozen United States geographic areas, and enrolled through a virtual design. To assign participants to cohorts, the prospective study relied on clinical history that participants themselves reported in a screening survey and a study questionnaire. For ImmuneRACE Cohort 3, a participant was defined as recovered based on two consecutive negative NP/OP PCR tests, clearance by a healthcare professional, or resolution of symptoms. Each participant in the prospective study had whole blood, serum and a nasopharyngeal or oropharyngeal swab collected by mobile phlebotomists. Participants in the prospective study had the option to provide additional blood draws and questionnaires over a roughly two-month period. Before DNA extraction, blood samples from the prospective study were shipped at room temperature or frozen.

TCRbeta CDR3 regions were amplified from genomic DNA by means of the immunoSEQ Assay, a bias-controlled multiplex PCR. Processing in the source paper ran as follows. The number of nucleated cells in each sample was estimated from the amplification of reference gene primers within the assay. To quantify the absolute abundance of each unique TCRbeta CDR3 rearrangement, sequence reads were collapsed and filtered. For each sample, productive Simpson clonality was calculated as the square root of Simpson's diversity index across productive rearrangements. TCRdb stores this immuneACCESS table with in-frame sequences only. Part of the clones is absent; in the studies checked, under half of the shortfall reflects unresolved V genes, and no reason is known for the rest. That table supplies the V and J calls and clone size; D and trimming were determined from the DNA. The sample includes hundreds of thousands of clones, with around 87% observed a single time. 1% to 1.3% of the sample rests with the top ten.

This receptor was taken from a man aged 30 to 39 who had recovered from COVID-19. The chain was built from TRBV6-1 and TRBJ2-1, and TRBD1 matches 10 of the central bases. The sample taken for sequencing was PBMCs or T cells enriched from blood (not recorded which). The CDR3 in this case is CASSEGEWTGGNEQFF. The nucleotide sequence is TGTGCCAGCAGTGAAGGAGAGTGGACAGGGGGCAATGAGCAGTTCTTC.